These 3 T cell receptor beta chains came from one sample sequenced in a study of cytomegalovirus exposure and HLA in healthy donors. With 60 Vbeta and 13 Jbeta primers, the PCR was carried out. Data came from immunoSEQ multiplex PCR; TCRdb stores just in-frame clones and leaves some out. The sample has around 120,000 clones; around four fifths are singletons. Sequencing was done on a sample of PBMCs. These receptor sequences come from a male donor in good health and CMV-seropositive.

The chain employs TRBV6-1 and TRBJ1-1; D unresolved. CDR1 is MNHNS, CDR2 SASEGT, per germline. This CDR3 has 14 residues. V was shortened by 2 bases and J by 1 base, with 8 bases between the two germline ends. CDR3 sequence: CASSERGWNTEAFF. DNA of the CDR3: TGTGCCAGCAGTGAACGAGGGTGGAACACTGAAGCTTTCTTT.

This clone has just a few counts. J is TRBJ2-2 and V is TRBV4-3, with D possibly being TRBD1 (5 bases). This CDR3 is built from 15 residues. Germline values: CDR1 LGHNA, CDR2 YSLEER. V gave up 0 bases and J gave up 1 base, with 6 bases separating them. CDR3 in DNA: TGCGCCAGCAGCCAAGATAGGGGGAACACCGGGGAGCTGTTTTTT. Its translation: CASSQDRGNTGELFF.

V gene TRBV29-1 combines with J gene TRBJ1-5, with D tentatively TRBD1 (5 bases). Deletions cut 3 bases from V and 7 bases from J, with 19 bases between. Germline V gives CDR1 SQVTM, CDR2 ANQGSEA. CDR3 length: 15 residues. CDR3: CSVDDGGGEGQPQHF. The DNA for the CDR3 is TGCAGCGTTGACGATGGAGGAGGGGAGGGGCAGCCCCAGCATTTT.